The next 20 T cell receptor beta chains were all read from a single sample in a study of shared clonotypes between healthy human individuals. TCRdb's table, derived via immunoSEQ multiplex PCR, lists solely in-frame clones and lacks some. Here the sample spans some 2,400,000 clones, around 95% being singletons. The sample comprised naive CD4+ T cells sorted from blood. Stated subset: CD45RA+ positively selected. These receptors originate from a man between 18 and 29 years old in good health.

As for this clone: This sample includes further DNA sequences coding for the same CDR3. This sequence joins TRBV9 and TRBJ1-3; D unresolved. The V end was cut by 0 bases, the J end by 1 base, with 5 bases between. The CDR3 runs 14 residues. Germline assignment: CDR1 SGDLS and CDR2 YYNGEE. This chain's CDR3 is CASSVGVSGNTIYF. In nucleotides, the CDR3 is TGTGCCAGCAGCGTAGGGGTTTCTGGAAACACCATATATTTT.

CDR3 DNA: TGTGCCAGCAGCTTAGGGCTTCGGGAAGGCTACACCTTC. It translates to CASSLGLREGYTF. The chain employs TRBV13 and TRBJ1-2; D gene unclear. The V end was cut by 0 bases, the J end by 8 bases, with 10 bases between. CDR1 PRHDT and CDR2 FYEKMQ come from the germline V gene (reference sequence). CDR3 length: 13 amino acids. The full variable domain, with the rest looked up from reference TRBV13 and TRBJ1-2, is AAGVIQSPRHLIKEKRETATLKCYPIPRHDTVYWYQQGPGQDPQFLISFYEKMQSDKGSIPDRFSAQQFSDYHSELNMSSLELGDSALYFCASSLGLREGYTFGSGTRLTVV.

Here the CDR3 reads CASSEPGGRPNSYEQYF. The CDR3 DNA sequence: TGTGCCAGCAGTGAGCCGGGCGGGAGGCCAAATTCCTACGAGCAGTACTTC. The V call is TRBV25-1, the J call TRBJ2-5; 8 bases are shared with TRBD2. Gene TRBJ2-7 matches the end of the DNA better, so the J call may be wrong. Germline CDR1 MGHDK, CDR2 SYGVNS. CDR3 length: 17 residues.

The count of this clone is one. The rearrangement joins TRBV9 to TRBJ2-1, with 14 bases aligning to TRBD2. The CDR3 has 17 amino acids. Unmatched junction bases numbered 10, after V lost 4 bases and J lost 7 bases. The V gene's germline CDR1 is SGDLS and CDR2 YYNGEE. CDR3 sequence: CASSLTTGLAGENEQFF. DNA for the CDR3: TGTGCCAGCAGCTTAACTACGGGACTAGCGGGGGAGAATGAGCAGTTCTTC.

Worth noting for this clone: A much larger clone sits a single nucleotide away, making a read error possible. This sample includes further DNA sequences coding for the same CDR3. CDR3 sequence (DNA): TGCGCCAGCAGCTTGTATAGCAATCAGCCCCAGCATTTT. Its translation: CASSLYSNQPQHF. This chain connects TRBV5-1 to TRBJ1-5; D is undetermined. Per the germline V gene, CDR1 is SGHRS and CDR2 is YFSETQ. The ends were cut back, 1 base at V and 0 bases at J, with 2 bases in the middle. CDR3 length: 13 residues.

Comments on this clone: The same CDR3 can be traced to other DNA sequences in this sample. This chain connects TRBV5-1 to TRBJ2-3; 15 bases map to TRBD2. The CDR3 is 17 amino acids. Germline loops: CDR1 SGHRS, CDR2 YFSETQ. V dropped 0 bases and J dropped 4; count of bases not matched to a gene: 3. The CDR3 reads CASSLGTSGRASDTQYF. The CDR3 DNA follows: TGCGCCAGCAGCTTGGGGACTAGCGGGAGGGCCTCAGATACGCAGTATTTT.

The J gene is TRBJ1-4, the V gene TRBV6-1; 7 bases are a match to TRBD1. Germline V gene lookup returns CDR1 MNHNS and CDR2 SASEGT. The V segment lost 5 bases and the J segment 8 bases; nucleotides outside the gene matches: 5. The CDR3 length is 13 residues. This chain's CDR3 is CASSQGGREKLFF. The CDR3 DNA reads TGTGCCAGCAGTCAGGGGGGCCGAGAAAAACTGTTTTTT.

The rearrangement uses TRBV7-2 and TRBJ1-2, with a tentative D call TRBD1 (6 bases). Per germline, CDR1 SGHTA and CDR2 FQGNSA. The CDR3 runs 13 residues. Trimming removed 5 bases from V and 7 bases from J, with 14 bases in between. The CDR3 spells CASSPGALSGYTF. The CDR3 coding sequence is TGTGCCAGCAGCCCAGGGGCGCTGAGTGGCTACACCTTC.

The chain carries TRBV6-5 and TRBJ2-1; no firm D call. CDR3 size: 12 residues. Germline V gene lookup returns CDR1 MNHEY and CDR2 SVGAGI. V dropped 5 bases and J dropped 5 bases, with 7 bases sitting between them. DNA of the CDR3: TGTGCCAGCAGTCGGAAGAACAATGAGCAGTTCTTC. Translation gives CASSRKNNEQFF.

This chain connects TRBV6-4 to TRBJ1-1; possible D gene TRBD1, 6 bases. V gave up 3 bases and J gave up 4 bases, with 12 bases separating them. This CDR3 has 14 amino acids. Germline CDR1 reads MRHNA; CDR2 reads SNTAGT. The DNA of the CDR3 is TGTGCCAGCAGTGAACAGGGTGTAGGCACTGAAGCTTTCTTT. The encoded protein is CASSEQGVGTEAFF.

This CDR3 is CASSLALGVEQFF. The CDR3 nucleotides are TGCGCCAGCAGCCTAGCTTTGGGTGTAGAGCAGTTCTTC. V usage is TRBV4-3 and J usage is TRBJ2-1; no firm D call. The CDR3 loop spans 13 amino acids. V gave up 4 bases and J gave up 10 bases, with 14 bases separating them. Per germline, CDR1 LGHNA and CDR2 YSLEER.

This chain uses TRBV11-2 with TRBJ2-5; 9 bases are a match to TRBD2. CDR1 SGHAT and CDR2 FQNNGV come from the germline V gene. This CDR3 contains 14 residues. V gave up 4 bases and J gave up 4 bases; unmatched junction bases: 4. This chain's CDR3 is CASSSRGGGETQYF. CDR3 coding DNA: TGTGCCAGCAGCTCCCGCGGGGGGGGAGAGACCCAGTACTTC. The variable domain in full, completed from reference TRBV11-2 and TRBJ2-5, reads EAGVAQSPRYKIIEKRQSVAFWCNPISGHATLYWYQQILGQGPKLLIQFQNNGVVDDSQLPKDRFSAERLKGVDSTLKIQPAKLEDSAVYLCASSSRGGGETQYFGPGTRLLVL.

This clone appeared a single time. CDR3 sequence: CAWRPRGAANTEAFF. CDR3 coding DNA: TGTGCCTGGAGGCCTCGGGGGGCAGCGAACACTGAAGCTTTCTTT. J is TRBJ1-1 and V is TRBV30; possibly TRBD1 for D (6 bases). Germline V gene data show CDR1 as GTSNPN and CDR2 as SVGIG (reference sequence). Trimming left V 3 bases short and J 1 base short, with 15 bases between. This CDR3 is built from 15 residues. The full variable domain, its missing parts supplied by reference TRBV30 and TRBJ1-1, is SQTIHQWPATLVQPVGSPLSLECTVEGTSNPNLYWYRQAAGRGLQLLFYSVGIGQISSEVPQNLSASRPQDRQFILSSKKLLLSDSGFYLCAWRPRGAANTEAFFGQGTRLTVV.

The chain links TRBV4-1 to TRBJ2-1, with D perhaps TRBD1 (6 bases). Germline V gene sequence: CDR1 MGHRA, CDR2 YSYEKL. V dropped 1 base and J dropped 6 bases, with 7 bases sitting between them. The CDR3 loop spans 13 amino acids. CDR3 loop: CASSQVRGNEQFF. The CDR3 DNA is TGCGCCAGCAGCCAAGTCAGGGGCAATGAGCAGTTCTTC.

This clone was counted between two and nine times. DNA for the CDR3: TGTGCCAGCAGCTTCGACAGGGCCACCGGGGAGCTGTTTTTT. Amino acids: CASSFDRATGELFF. This chain links TRBV5-6 with TRBJ2-2; 7 bases line up with TRBD1. Germline trimming cut 2 bases from V and 4 bases from J; bases unmatched to any gene: 2. This CDR3 region has 14 residues. Germline assignment: CDR1 SGHDT and CDR2 YYEEEE.

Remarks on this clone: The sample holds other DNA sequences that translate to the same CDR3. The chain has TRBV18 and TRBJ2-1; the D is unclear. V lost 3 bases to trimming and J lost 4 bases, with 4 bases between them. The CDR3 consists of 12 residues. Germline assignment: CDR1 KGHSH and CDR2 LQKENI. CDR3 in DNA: TGTGCCAGCTCACCGAAGTACAATGAGCAGTTCTTC. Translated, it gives CASSPKYNEQFF.

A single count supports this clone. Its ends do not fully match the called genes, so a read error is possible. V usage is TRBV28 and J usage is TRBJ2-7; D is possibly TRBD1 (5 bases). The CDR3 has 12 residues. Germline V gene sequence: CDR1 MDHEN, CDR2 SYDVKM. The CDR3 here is CASSYQDRSPHF. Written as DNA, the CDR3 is TGTGCCAGCAGTTACCAAGACAGATCTCCGCACTTC.

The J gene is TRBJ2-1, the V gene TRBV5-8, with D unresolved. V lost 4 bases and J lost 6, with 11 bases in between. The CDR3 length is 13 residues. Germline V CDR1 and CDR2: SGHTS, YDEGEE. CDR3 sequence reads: CASSLFQSNEQFF. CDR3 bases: TGTGCCAGCAGCCTCTTTCAAAGCAATGAGCAGTTCTTC.

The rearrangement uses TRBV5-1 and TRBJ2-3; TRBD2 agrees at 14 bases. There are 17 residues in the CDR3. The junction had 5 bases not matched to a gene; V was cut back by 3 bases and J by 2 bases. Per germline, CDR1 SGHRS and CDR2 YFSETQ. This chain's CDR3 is CASSSPGLAGATDTQYF. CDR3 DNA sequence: TGCGCCAGCAGCTCTCCGGGACTAGCGGGGGCCACAGATACGCAGTATTTT.

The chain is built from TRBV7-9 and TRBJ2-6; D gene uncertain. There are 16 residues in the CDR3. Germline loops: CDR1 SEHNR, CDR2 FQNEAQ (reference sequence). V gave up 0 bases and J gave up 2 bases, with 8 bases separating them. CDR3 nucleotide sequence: TGTGCCAGCAGCTTAGCCTCCCTCCCTGGGGCCAACGTCCTGACTTTC. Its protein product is CASSLASLPGANVLTF. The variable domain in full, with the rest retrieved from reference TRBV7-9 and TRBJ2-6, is DTGVSQNPRHKITKRGQNVTFRCDPISEHNRLYWYRQTLGQGPEFLTYFQNEAQLEKSRLLSDRFSAERPKGSFSTLEIQRTEQGDSAMYLCASSLASLPGANVLTFGAGSRLTVL.